Below are 9 T cell receptor beta chains sequenced from a single sample in a study of blood T cells in healthy people across ages. Next came a second PCR, run for about 6 to 11 cycles, which used a sample-barcoded 5' primer along with a J-beta primer mix. TCRdb processed the 5' RACE reads anew with MiXCR; each CDR3 protein has one entry. The sample holds hundreds of thousands of distinct CDR3 sequences; roughly 43% are singletons and the top ten take 30%. The sample was blood. These receptors originate from a man older than 75 in good health.

The sample holds a few counts of this clonotype. The V gene is TRBV3-1, the J gene TRBJ2-6; either TRBD1 or TRBD2 may fit D (5 bases each). CDR3 size: 14 residues. Trimming took off 2 bases at V and 4 bases at J, with 6 bases between the two ends. Germline V gene lookup returns CDR1 LGHDT and CDR2 YNNKEL (reference sequence). CDR3 sequence (DNA): TGTGCCAGCAGCCAACGGGACGGGGCCAACGTCCTGACTTTC. Translated: CASSQRDGANVLTF.

The V gene is TRBV20-1, the J gene TRBJ1-5; D unclear. V lost 4 bases to trimming and J lost 2 bases, with 9 bases between them. The germline CDR1 and CDR2 sequences are DFQATT and SNEGSKA (reference sequence). CDR3 size: 13 residues. The CDR3 spells CSATGSGNQPQHF. The CDR3 nucleotides read TGCAGTGCTACGGGCTCAGGCAATCAGCCCCAGCATTTT.

The chain uses TRBV12-5 and TRBJ2-1, with 8 bases matching TRBD1. In germline, CDR1 is LGHNT, CDR2 FRNRAP. This CDR3 is built from 15 residues. The ends lost 3 bases at V and 5 bases at J; junction bases unmatched: 6. CDR3: CASGFGDRSDNEQFF. In DNA form, the CDR3 reads TGTGCTAGTGGTTTTGGGGACAGGAGCGACAATGAGCAGTTCTTC.

The chain employs TRBV3-1 and TRBJ2-1, with D unclear. Between the trimmed V and J ends, which lost 5 bases and 5 bases, there was a span of 13 bases. CDR3 length: 14 residues. From germline, CDR1 is LGHDT and CDR2 YNNKEL (reference sequence). CDR3 protein: CASSGHLGDNEQFF. The CDR3 bases are TGTGCCAGCAGCGGCCACTTAGGCGACAATGAGCAGTTCTTC.

The rearrangement uses TRBV29-1 and TRBJ2-3; 9 bases line up with TRBD2. The CDR3 is made up of 18 amino acids. From germline, CDR1 is SQVTM and CDR2 ANQGSEA. The DNA of the CDR3 is TGCGCCTCCGCAAGGACGCGGGGGGGCCTCCGTTTCACAGATACGCAGTATTTT. Protein sequence: CASARTRGGLRFTDTQYF.

This clonotype was recorded at least ten times. This sequence joins TRBV21-1 and TRBJ2-5; TRBD1 is taken as the D call from the table, unchecked against the DNA. TRBV21-1 is annotated as a pseudogene. This CDR3 comprises 18 residues. The CDR3 sequence is CASSKGGLTGPRQETQYF. Here the CDR3 DNA reads TGTGCCAGCAGCAAAGGAGGTCTGACCGGCCCCCGTCAAGAGACCCAGTACTTC.

The chain has TRBV10-3 and TRBJ1-2, with D possibly TRBD1 on 6 matching bases. CDR1 ENHRY and CDR2 SYGVKD come from the germline V gene. Between the trimmed V and J ends, which lost 7 bases and 0 bases, there was a span of 9 bases. This CDR3 comprises 13 residues. In DNA form, the CDR3 reads TGTGCCATCACGCAGGGGCCTAACTATGGCTACACCTTC. Amino acid sequence: CAITQGPNYGYTF.

The rearrangement links TRBV20-1 to TRBJ2-3; 9 nucleotides align to TRBD1. The junction had 5 bases not matched to a gene; V was cut back by 3 bases and J by 4 bases. The CDR3 has 14 amino acids. Germline lookup yields CDR1 DFQATT and CDR2 SNEGSKA (reference sequence). CDR3 in DNA: TGCAGTGCTAGTCTCAGGACAGGGGCAGATACGCAGTATTTT. The encoded protein is CSASLRTGADTQYF.

The chain uses TRBV7-2 and TRBJ2-1; D is tentatively TRBD1 or TRBD2 (5 bases each). The CDR3 contains 12 residues. The V end lost 5 bases, the J end lost 15 bases, and 17 bases lay between the germline ends. Germline values: CDR1 SGHTA, CDR2 FQGNSA. The CDR3 nucleotides read TGTGCCAGCAGCGCGACCGGGACCGATGGGTTCTTC. This encodes CASSATGTDGFF.